The entry below describes one TCR beta chain. Authors' data handling: Quantification of nucleated cells was approximated via reference gene primer amplification. Clones were read by immunoSEQ multiplex PCR, and TCRdb kept only the in-frame ones, dropping some. V and J calls and clone size are copied from that table; D and trimming were computed from the DNA. The sample lists approximately 150,000 clones, more than 80% occurring once. The data derive from a study of blood T cell repertoires in COVID-19. At the level of the study: Spain, Italy and the United States supplied samples that represented acute and convalescent COVID-19.

The source material was peripheral blood. This TCR came from a human donor in a cohort sampled during active COVID-19.

CDR3 sequence (DNA): TGTGCCAGCAGCTTAATGCCCTCGGGGGTTAGCACAGATACGCAGTATTTT. Protein: CASSLMPSGVSTDTQYF. The chain has TRBV7-3 and TRBJ2-3; weak D call: TRBD2 (6 bases). This CDR3 contains 17 residues. Germline V CDR1 and CDR2: SGHTA, FQGTGA. The ends were cut back, 1 base at V and 0 bases at J, with 14 bases in the middle.